The 16 T cell receptor beta chains below were found in one sample sequenced in a study of shared clonotypes between healthy human individuals (dated by TCRdb to the early 2020s). Libraries were made using the immunoSEQ multiplex PCR assay. The immuneACCESS repertoire file appears here via TCRdb, limited to in-frame rearrangements. These files lack a portion of the clones; in checked studies, under half of the deficit traces to unresolved V genes, and the cause of the others is not known. Counted in this sample were about 490,000 clones; 76% of them appeared once. The ten most abundant clones make up about an eighth of the sample. The specimen sequenced was PBMCs. The receptors stem from a woman in her thirties or forties in good health. Some clones in this sample may be carry-over from other donors' samples.

This clone was found once. The genes are TRBV4-1 and TRBJ2-3; maybe TRBD1 (6 bases). This CDR3 is 18 amino acids long. Looked up from germline, CDR1 is MGHRA and CDR2 is YSYEKL. V was cut by 2 bases and J by 1 base, with 19 bases left in between. This CDR3 reads CASSQLGARVGRTDTQYF. CDR3 sequence (DNA): TGCGCCAGCAGCCAACTGGGGGCCAGAGTAGGGCGCACAGATACGCAGTATTTT.

This clone came up a few times. The chain links TRBV4-1 to TRBJ1-4; D is undetermined. The CDR3 runs 16 residues. V was pared by 0 bases and J by 4 bases, with 12 bases between. CDR1 is MGHRA, CDR2 YSYEKL, per germline. CDR3 nucleotides: TGCGCCAGCAGCCAAGACTCGACGGTCCTTAATGAAAAACTGTTTTTT. Residues: CASSQDSTVLNEKLFF.

CDR3 coding DNA: TGTGCCAGCAGCACCCCCGGGGAGCTGTTTTTT. It yields the protein CASSTPGELFF. The V gene is TRBV6-6, the J gene TRBJ2-2; D not resolved. The ends were cut back, 6 bases at V and 6 bases at J, with 5 bases in the middle. Germline assignment: CDR1 MNHNY and CDR2 SVGAGI (reference sequence). CDR3 length equals 11 residues.

The chain employs TRBV7-2 and TRBJ2-7, with D perhaps given as TRBD1 or TRBD2 (6 bases each). CDR1 and CDR2 (germline): SGHTA, FQGNSA. Trimming took 6 bases from V and 4 from J, leaving 22 bases between them. This CDR3 region has 16 residues. In DNA form, the CDR3 reads TGTGCCAGCAGGCCGAAAGGGGGGAAGGGGTCATACGAGCAGTACTTC. It yields the protein CASRPKGGKGSYEQYF.

The CDR3 sequence is CASSLFGGQFQAEQYF. DNA for the CDR3: TGTGCCAGCAGTTTATTTGGGGGACAGTTTCAAGCCGAGCAGTACTTC. This chain links TRBV27 with TRBJ2-7; 7 bases fit TRBD1. The CDR3 is 16 residues long. J lost 6 bases, V lost 1 base, and 12 bases had no gene match. Germline lookup yields CDR1 MNHEY and CDR2 SMNVEV (reference sequence).

This clone was counted once. The chain combines TRBV6-6 with TRBJ2-7; D is possibly TRBD1 (6 bases). The CDR3 extends over 14 amino acids. V was pared by 2 bases and J by 3 bases, with 11 bases between. CDR1 is MNHNY, CDR2 SVGAGI, per germline (reference sequence). CDR3 in amino acids: CASSYPGQSYEQYF. The CDR3 DNA sequence: TGTGCCAGCAGTTACCCCGGACAGAGCTACGAGCAGTACTTC.

This chain connects TRBV29-1 to TRBJ2-1; 7 nucleotides align to TRBD1. Per the germline V gene, CDR1 is SQVTM and CDR2 is ANQGSEA. Trimming cost V 6 bases and J 4 bases; bases outside gene matches: 6. The CDR3 length is 13 residues. The CDR3 region is CSVRGGAYNEQFF. In nucleotides, the CDR3 is TGCAGCGTAAGAGGGGGCGCTTACAATGAGCAGTTCTTC.

The genes are TRBV28 and TRBJ2-7; 9 positions agree with TRBD2. V lost 6 bases, J lost 2 bases, and 5 bases stayed unmatched. The CDR3 extends over 14 amino acids. CDR1 is MDHEN, CDR2 SYDVKM, per germline. CDR3 amino acids: CASRGASGTYEQYF. CDR3 in DNA: TGTGCCAGCAGGGGGGCTAGCGGGACCTACGAGCAGTACTTC.

V and J are TRBV9 and TRBJ2-5, with a possible D match to TRBD1 (5 bases). Germline V gene sequence: CDR1 SGDLS, CDR2 YYNGEE. CDR3 length: 14 amino acids. The V end lost 4 bases, the J end lost 5 bases, and 15 bases lay between the germline ends. As DNA, the CDR3 is TGTGCCAGCAGCCCCTCGGCAGGGCGGGAGACCCAGTACTTC. It translates to CASSPSAGRETQYF.

This clone was observed once. The genes are TRBV1 and TRBJ2-2; the table names TRBD1, a call not compared with the DNA. TRBV1 is deemed a pseudogene. This CDR3 has 15 residues. The CDR3 is CTSRRTGGVAGELFF. DNA of the CDR3: TGCACCAGCAGACGGACAGGGGGCGTAGCCGGGGAGCTGTTTTTT.

V is TRBV5-8 and J is TRBJ2-1; perhaps D is TRBD1 or TRBD2 (5 bases each). This CDR3 spans 15 amino acids. V was shortened by 4 bases and J by 3 bases, with 14 bases between the two germline ends. Looked up from germline, CDR1 is SGHTS and CDR2 is YDEGEE. The CDR3 nucleotides read TGTGCCAGCAGCCACGGGACCCTCTACTACAATGAGCAGTTCTTC. Amino acid sequence: CASSHGTLYYNEQFF.

A note on this clone: Other nucleotide sequences from this sample produce the same CDR3. The rearrangement uses TRBV9 and TRBJ2-7; 7 bases agree with TRBD1. The CDR3 loop spans 14 amino acids. In germline, CDR1 is SGDLS, CDR2 YYNGEE. V lost 0 bases, J lost 3 bases, and 3 bases stayed unmatched. This chain's CDR3 is CASSVGQGGYEQYF. The CDR3, as DNA: TGTGCCAGCAGCGTAGGACAGGGTGGCTACGAGCAGTACTTC.

A note on this clone: A read error may explain this, as a much larger clone is one base away. This chain uses TRBV30 with TRBJ1-1, with D unclear. V lost 4 bases and J 4 bases, leaving 13 bases between the germline ends. Germline V gene sequence: CDR1 GTSNPN, CDR2 SVGIG (reference sequence). The CDR3 extends over 13 amino acids. In DNA, the CDR3 is TGTGCCTGGAACATACATAAGCTCACTGAAGCTTTCTTT. Amino acids: CAWNIHKLTEAFF.

J is TRBJ2-3 and V is TRBV9, with D possibly TRBD1 on 5 matching bases. This CDR3 region has 13 residues. Germline lookup yields CDR1 SGDLS and CDR2 YYNGEE. Trimming took 0 bases from V and 10 from J, leaving 12 bases between them. CDR3 loop: CASSVGGSGSQYF. The CDR3 DNA reads as TGTGCCAGCAGCGTAGGGGGCTCAGGGTCGCAGTATTTT.

CDR3 protein: CASSPMVGTGELFF. The CDR3 DNA follows: TGTGCCAGCAGCCCGATGGTGGGGACCGGGGAGCTGTTTTTT. The chain has TRBV7-3 and TRBJ2-2; D is ambiguous. The CDR3 has 14 residues. V gave up 5 bases and J gave up 5 bases, with 12 bases separating them. The V gene's germline CDR1 is SGHTA and CDR2 FQGTGA. The complete variable domain, with remaining parts taken from reference TRBV7-3 and TRBJ2-2, reads GAGVSQTPSNKVTEKGKYVELRCDPISGHTALYWYRQSLGQGPEFLIYFQGTGAADDSGLPNDRFFAVRPEGSVSTLKIQRTERGDSAVYLCASSPMVGTGELFFGEGSRLTVL.

As to this clone: One junction end does not reproduce the germline sequence, and a read error may be involved. This CDR3 is also generated by other DNA sequences in the sample. The chain links TRBV7-3 to TRBJ2-5; tentatively, D is TRBD1 or TRBD2 (6 bases each). Germline values: CDR1 SGHTA, CDR2 FQGTGA. This CDR3 has 13 amino acids. The CDR3 bases are TGTGCTAGCAGCTTAGGGGGAGGCGAGACCCAGTACTTC. It specifies CASSLGGGETQYF.